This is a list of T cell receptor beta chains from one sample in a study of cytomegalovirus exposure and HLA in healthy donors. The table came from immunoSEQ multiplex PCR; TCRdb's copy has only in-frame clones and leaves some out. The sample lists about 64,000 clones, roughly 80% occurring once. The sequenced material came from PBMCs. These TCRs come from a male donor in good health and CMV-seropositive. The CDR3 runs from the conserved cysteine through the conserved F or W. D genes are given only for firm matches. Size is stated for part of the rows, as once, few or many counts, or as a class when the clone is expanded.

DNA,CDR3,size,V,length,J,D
TGTGCCAGCAGCGTAGGGCCAGGGGTAAGTCAGCCCCAGCATTTT,CASSVGPGVSQPQHF,NA,TRBV9,15,TRBJ1-5,NA
TGTGCCTGGAGTTTCTCCTGGGGACAGGGGTACACCGGGGAGCTGTTTTTT,CAWSFSWGQGYTGELFF,NA,TRBV30,17,TRBJ2-2,TRBD1
TGTGCCAGTAGTACAGGGGTCGGAAACACCATATATTTT,CASSTGVGNTIYF,NA,TRBV19,13,TRBJ1-3,NA
TGTGCCAGCAGCTTGCTAGGGGGCGGGGCGATTGGAGAAAAACTGTTTTTT,CASSLLGGGAIGEKLFF,NA,TRBV5-6,17,TRBJ1-4,TRBD1
TGTGCCAGCAGCCAGCGGTACGAGCAGTACTTC,CASSQRYEQYF,NA,TRBV5-6,11,TRBJ2-7,NA
TGCGCCAGCAGCAGAGGAAGGCAGGGTGAAGAGACCCAGTACTTC,CASSRGRQGEETQYF,NA,TRBV5-1,15,TRBJ2-5,NA
TGCGCCAGCAGCCAAGATTTCGGGACAGGGATGTTTCAGCCCCAGCATTTT,CASSQDFGTGMFQPQHF,NA,TRBV4-3,17,TRBJ1-5,TRBD1
TGTGCCAGCAGCGATACAGGGGTCGGGTACAATGAGCAGTTCTTC,CASSDTGVGYNEQFF,once,TRBV2,15,TRBJ2-1,TRBD1
TGTGCCAGCAGCGCCCGGGACAACGGAAAACTGTTTTTT,CASSARDNGKLFF,NA,TRBV9,13,TRBJ1-4,NA
TGCGCCAGCAGCTCGGGGGAGGGTTGGAGCAATGAGCAGTTCTTC,CASSSGEGWSNEQFF,NA,TRBV5-1,15,TRBJ2-1,TRBD2
TGTGCCAGCAGCTCGGGACAGGGGGCTTTCTACGAGCAGTACTTC,CASSSGQGAFYEQYF,NA,TRBV7-2,15,TRBJ2-7,TRBD1
TGCGCCAGCAGCTTGGGGCAGGGATTCACCGGGGAGCTGTTTTTT,CASSLGQGFTGELFF,NA,TRBV5-1,15,TRBJ2-2,NA
TGTGCCAGTAGTGATTGGGGGGGAAAGGCATTCGGGGAGCTGTTTTTT,CASSDWGGKAFGELFF,NA,TRBV19,16,TRBJ2-2,TRBD2